The 8 T cell receptor beta chains listed next were all sequenced from one sample in a study of T-cell memory formation after mild COVID-19. One entry per CDR3 protein, called by TCRdb with MiXCR from the 5' RACE reads. Of some 210,000 distinct CDR3 sequences in the sample, about 10% are singletons; the top ten hold around 3.3%. Material: PBMCs or a T cell subset sorted from them (not recorded which). These receptors were collected from a man between 18 and 29 years old who had mild COVID-19 (a few samples of this study predate the infection). Cell type and time point are not known.

This clonotype has a handful of counts. The chain uses TRBV4-2 and TRBJ2-3; a possible D gene is TRBD1 (7 bases). CDR1 LGHNA and CDR2 YNFKEQ come from the germline V gene. The CDR3 sequence is 15 residues long. Trimming removed 3 bases at V and 2 bases at J, with 12 bases between. The CDR3 here is CASSHARGDTDTQYF. The CDR3 DNA sequence: TGTGCCAGCAGCCACGCCAGGGGGGACACAGATACGCAGTATTTT.

This clonotype is categorized as medium-sized. The chain links TRBV20-1 to TRBJ2-1; the match to TRBD2 covers 8 bases. Trimming at V came to 0 bases and at J to 5 bases, leaving 9 bases not matched to a gene. The length of the CDR3 is 16 residues. The germline V gene has CDR1 DFQATT and CDR2 SNEGSKA (reference sequence). CDR3 residues: CSARDPRAGAHNEQFF. The CDR3 DNA follows: TGCAGTGCTAGAGATCCCAGAGCGGGGGCCCACAATGAGCAGTTCTTC.

This clonotype was picked up a small number of times. The J gene is TRBJ1-5, the V gene TRBV27; D might be TRBD1 (5 bases). V shed 5 bases and J shed 6 bases, with 17 bases lying between them. Germline CDR1 MNHEY, CDR2 SMNVEV (reference sequence). The CDR3 length is 15 residues. CDR3 sequence (DNA): TGTGCCAGCAGTGATGGGGCAGGTTGGAGTCAGCCCCAGCATTTT. Its translation is CASSDGAGWSQPQHF.

This chain joins TRBV6-2 or TRBV6-3 and TRBJ1-5; 10 bases are shared with TRBD1. This CDR3 is 15 amino acids long. Germline CDR1 is MNHEY and CDR2 is SVGEGT. The trim removed 6 bases at V and 4 bases at J, leaving 6 bases unmatched. CDR3 sequence reads: CASRDPGQGNQPQHF. The CDR3 nucleotides read TGTGCCAGCAGGGATCCGGGACAGGGGAATCAGCCCCAGCATTTT.

This clonotype was picked up a small number of times. The chain links TRBV7-2 to TRBJ2-1; weak D call: TRBD2 (5 bases). V lost 1 base, J lost 8 bases, and 12 bases lay in between. This CDR3 contains 14 residues. Germline loops: CDR1 SGHTA, CDR2 FQGNSA. DNA for the CDR3: TGTGCCAGCAGCTTAGAATCGGGGAACTATGAGCAGTTCTTC. Its translation: CASSLESGNYEQFF.

This clonotype is a singleton in its sample. This chain links TRBV30 with TRBJ2-5, with 8 positions matching TRBD2. Germline-derived CDR1 and CDR2 are GTSNPN and SVGIG (reference sequence). Trimming removed 0 bases from V and 3 bases from J; junction bases left unmatched: 3. This CDR3 has 14 amino acids. The CDR3 bases are TGTGCCTGGAGTGTACGTAGCGGGAAAGAGACCCAGTACTTC. Its translation: CAWSVRSGKETQYF. The full variable domain, with the rest looked up from reference TRBV30 and TRBJ2-5, is SQTIHQWPATLVQPVGSPLSLECTVEGTSNPNLYWYRQAAGRGLQLLFYSVGIGQISSEVPQNLSASRPQDRQFILSSKKLLLSDSGFYLCAWSVRSGKETQYFGPGTRLLVL.

This clonotype was picked up many times. The J gene is TRBJ1-1, the V gene TRBV7-9; the D is unclear. The ends were cut back, 7 bases at V and 4 bases at J, with 10 bases in the middle. Germline-derived CDR1 and CDR2 are SEHNR and FQNEAQ (reference sequence). This CDR3 is built from 12 residues. This CDR3 is CASTIVLTEAFF. CDR3 sequence (DNA): TGTGCCAGCACCATCGTACTCACTGAAGCTTTCTTT.

The chain carries TRBV6-4 and TRBJ2-7; D is undetermined. CDR3 length: 18 residues. V lost 2 bases and J lost 3, with 23 bases in between. Germline CDR1 and CDR2: MRHNA and SNTAGT. The CDR3 sequence is CASSDPYGVVQEVYEQYV. In nucleotides, the CDR3 is TGTGCCAGCAGTGACCCCTACGGAGTGGTCCAAGAAGTCTACGAGCAGTACGTC.